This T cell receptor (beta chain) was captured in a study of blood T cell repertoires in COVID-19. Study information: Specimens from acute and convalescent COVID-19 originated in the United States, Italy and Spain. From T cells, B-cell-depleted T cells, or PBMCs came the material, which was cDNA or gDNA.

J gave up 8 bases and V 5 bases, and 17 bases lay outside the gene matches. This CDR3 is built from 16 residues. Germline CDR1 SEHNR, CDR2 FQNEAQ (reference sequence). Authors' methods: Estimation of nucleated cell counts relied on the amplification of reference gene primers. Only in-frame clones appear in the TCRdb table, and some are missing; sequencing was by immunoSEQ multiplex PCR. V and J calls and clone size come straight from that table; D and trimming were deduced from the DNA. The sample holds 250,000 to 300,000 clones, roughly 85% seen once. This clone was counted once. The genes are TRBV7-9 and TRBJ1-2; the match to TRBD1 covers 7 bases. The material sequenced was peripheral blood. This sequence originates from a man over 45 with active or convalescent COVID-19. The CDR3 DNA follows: TGTGCCAGCAGCACGCCGACCGGGACAGAGTTCGTAGGCTACACCTTC. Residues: CASSTPTGTEFVGYTF.